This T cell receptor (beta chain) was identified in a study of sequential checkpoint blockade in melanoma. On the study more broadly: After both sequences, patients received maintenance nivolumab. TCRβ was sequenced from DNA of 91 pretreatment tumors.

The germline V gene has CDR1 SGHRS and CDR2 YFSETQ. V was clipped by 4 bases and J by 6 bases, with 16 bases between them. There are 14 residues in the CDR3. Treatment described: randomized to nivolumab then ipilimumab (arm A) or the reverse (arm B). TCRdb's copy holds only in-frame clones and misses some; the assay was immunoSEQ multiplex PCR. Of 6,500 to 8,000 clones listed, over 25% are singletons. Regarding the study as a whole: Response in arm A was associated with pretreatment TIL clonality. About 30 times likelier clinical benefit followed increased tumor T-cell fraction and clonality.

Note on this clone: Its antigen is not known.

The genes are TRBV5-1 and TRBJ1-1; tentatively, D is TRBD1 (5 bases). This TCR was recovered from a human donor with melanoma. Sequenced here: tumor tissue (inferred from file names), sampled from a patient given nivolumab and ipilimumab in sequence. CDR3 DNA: TGCGCCAGCAGCCGAGGTCAGGGAATGCCTGAAGCTTTCTTT. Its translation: CASSRGQGMPEAFF.